The sequence of this T cell receptor (beta chain) was determined in a study of cytomegalovirus exposure and HLA in healthy donors. At the level of the study: Earlier, roughly 120 million unique TCR beta sequences were recovered from 200 million or so T cells by an analysis. Broader study findings: Most observed TCR sequences were rare, whereas some public TCRs were detected in many donors.

The PCR used 60 Vbeta and 13 Jbeta primers. Profiled with immunoSEQ multiplex PCR; TCRdb holds only in-frame clones, not every one. The sample includes more than 200,000 clones, roughly 79% of them seen just once. Worth noting for this clone: Its specificity is not known.

Donors were ostensibly healthy at sampling, although undocumented immune exposures were probable. The sequenced sample was PBMCs. This clonotype was obtained from a male donor in good health and CMV-seronegative.

CDR3 nucleotides: TGCGCCAGCAGCCAGCCCTGGGGGGGGGCTGGGGAGCTGTTTTTT. This encodes CASSQPWGGAGELFF. The J gene is TRBJ2-2, the V gene TRBV4-1, with D perhaps TRBD2 (7 bases). Germline CDR1 MGHRA, CDR2 YSYEKL. Trimming pared 3 bases from V and 8 bases from J, leaving 16 bases between. The CDR3 sequence is 15 residues long.